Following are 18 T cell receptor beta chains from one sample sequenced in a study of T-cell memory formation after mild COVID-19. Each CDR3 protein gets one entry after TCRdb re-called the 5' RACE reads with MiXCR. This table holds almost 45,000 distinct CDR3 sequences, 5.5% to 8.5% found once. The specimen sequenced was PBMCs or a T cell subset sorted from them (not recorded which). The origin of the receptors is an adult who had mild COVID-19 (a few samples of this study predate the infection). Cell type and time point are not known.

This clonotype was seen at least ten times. This CDR3 is CASSLAAGDGETQYF. As DNA, the CDR3 is TGTGCCAGCAGCTTAGCGGCAGGGGATGGGGAGACCCAGTACTTC. The chain is built from TRBV7-2 and TRBJ2-5; D may be TRBD1 (6 bases). Deletions cut 0 bases from V and 5 bases from J, with 13 bases between. Germline V gives CDR1 SGHTA, CDR2 FQGNSA. There are 15 residues in the CDR3.

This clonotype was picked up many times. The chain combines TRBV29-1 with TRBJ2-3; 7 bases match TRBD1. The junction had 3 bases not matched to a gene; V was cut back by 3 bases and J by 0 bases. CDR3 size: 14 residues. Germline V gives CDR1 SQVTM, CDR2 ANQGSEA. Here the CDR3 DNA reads TGCAGCGTTGAGGAGACAGGGAGCACAGATACGCAGTATTTT. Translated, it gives CSVEETGSTDTQYF.

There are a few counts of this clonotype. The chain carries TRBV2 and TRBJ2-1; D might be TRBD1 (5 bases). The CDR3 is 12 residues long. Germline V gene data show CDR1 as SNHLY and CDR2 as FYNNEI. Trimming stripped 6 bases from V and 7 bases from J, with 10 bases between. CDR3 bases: TGTGCCAGCAGCTCTCGGACAAATGAGCAGTTCTTC. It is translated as CASSSRTNEQFF.

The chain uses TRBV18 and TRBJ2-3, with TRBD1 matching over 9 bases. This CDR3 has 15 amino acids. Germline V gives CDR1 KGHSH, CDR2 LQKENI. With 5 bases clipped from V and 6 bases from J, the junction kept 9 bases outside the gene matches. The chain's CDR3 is CASSTPGQGGDTQYF. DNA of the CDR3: TGTGCCAGCTCAACGCCGGGACAGGGAGGGGATACGCAGTATTTT.

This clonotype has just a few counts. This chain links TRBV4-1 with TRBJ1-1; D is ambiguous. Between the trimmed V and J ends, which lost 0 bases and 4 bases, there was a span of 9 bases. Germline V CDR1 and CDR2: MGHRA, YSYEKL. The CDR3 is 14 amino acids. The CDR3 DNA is TGCGCCAGCAGCCAAGATGACGGAGGCACTGAAGCTTTCTTT. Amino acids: CASSQDDGGTEAFF.

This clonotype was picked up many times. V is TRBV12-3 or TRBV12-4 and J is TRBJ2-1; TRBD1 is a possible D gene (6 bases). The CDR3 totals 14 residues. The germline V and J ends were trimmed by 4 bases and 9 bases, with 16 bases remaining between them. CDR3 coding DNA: TGTGCCAGCAGTTGGGGTTCAGGGGAATCTGAGCAGTTCTTC. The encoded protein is CASSWGSGESEQFF.

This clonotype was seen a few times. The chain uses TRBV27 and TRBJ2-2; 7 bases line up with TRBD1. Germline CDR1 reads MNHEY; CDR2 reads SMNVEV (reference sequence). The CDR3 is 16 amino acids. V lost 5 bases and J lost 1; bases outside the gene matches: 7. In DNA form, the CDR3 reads TGTGCCAGCAGTCCCCCCGGGACAGTGAACACCGGGGAGCTGTTTTTT. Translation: CASSPPGTVNTGELFF.

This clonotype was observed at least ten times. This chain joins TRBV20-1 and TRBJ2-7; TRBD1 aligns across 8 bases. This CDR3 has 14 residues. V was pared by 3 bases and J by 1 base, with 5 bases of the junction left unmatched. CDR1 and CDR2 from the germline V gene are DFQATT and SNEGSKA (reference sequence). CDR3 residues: CSASRGQASYEQYF. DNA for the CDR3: TGCAGTGCTAGTAGGGGACAGGCATCCTACGAGCAGTACTTC.

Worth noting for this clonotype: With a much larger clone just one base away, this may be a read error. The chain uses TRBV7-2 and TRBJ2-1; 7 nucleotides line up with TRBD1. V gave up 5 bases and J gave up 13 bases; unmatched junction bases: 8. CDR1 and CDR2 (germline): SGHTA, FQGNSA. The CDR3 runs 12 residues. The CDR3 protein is CASSPVRQGQFF. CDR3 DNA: TGTGCCAGCAGCCCCGTCCGACAGGGACAGTTCTTC.

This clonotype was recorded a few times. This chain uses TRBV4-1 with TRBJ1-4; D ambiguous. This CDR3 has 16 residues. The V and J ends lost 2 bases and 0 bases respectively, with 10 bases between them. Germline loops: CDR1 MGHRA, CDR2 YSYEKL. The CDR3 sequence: CASSQYREATNEKLFF. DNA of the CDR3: TGCGCCAGCAGCCAATATAGGGAAGCAACTAATGAAAAACTGTTTTTT.

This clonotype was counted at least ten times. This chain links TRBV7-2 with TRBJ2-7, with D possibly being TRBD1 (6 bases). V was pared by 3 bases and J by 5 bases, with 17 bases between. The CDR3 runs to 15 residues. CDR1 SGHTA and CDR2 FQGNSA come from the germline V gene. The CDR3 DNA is TGTGCCAGCAGCTTCGGCAGGGGTTCGTTTAACGAGCAGTACTTC. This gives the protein CASSFGRGSFNEQYF.

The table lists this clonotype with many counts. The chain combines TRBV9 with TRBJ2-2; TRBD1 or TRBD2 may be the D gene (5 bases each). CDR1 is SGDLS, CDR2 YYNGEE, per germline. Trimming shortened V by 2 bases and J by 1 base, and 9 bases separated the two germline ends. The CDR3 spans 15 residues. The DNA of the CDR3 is TGTGCCAGCAGCGTCGGGACGGTGAACACCGGGGAGCTGTTTTTT. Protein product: CASSVGTVNTGELFF. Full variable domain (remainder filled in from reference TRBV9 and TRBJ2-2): DSGVTQTPKHLITATGQRVTLRCSPRSGDLSVYWYQQSLDQGLQFLIQYYNGEERAKGNILERFSAQQFPDLHSELNLSSLELGDSALYFCASSVGTVNTGELFFGEGSRLTVL.

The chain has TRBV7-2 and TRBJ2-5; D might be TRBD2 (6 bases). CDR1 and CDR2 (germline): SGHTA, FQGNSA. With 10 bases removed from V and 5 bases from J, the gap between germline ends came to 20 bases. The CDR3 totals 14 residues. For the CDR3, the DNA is TGTGCCACCGCGGGGCGACTCTTCGGGGAGACCCAGTACTTC. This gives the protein CATAGRLFGETQYF.

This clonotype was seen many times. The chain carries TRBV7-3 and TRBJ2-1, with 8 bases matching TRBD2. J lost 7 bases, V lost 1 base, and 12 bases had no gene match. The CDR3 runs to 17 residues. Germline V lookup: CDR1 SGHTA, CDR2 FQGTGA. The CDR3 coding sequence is TGTGCCAGCAGCTTAAGATCGGGTCGGGAGGGCTGGAATGAGCAGTTCTTC. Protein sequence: CASSLRSGREGWNEQFF.

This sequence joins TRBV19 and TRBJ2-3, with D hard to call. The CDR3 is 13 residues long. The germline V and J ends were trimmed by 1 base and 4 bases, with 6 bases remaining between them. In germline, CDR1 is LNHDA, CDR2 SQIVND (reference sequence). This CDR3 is CASSIGLADTQYF. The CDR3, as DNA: TGTGCCAGTAGTATAGGTCTGGCAGATACGCAGTATTTT. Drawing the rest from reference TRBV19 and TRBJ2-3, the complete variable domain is DGGITQSPKYLFRKEGQNVTLSCEQNLNHDAMYWYRQDPGQGLRLIYYSQIVNDFQKGDIAEGYSVSREKKESFPLTVTSAQKNPTAFYLCASSIGLADTQYFGPGTRLTVL.

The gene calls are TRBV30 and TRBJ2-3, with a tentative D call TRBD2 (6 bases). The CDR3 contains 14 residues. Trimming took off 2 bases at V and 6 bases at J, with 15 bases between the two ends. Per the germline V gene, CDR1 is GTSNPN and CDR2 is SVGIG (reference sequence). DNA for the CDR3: TGTGCCTGGAGTCCGGTGGGGGGTAGGGATACGCAGTATTTT. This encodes CAWSPVGGRDTQYF. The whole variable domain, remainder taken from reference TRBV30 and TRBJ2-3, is SQTIHQWPATLVQPVGSPLSLECTVEGTSNPNLYWYRQAAGRGLQLLFYSVGIGQISSEVPQNLSASRPQDRQFILSSKKLLLSDSGFYLCAWSPVGGRDTQYFGPGTRLTVL.

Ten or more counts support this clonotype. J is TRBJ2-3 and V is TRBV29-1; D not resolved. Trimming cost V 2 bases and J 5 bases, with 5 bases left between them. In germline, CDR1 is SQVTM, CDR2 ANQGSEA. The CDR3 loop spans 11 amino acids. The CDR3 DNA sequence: TGCAGCGTTGAATACCGAGATACGCAGTATTTT. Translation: CSVEYRDTQYF.

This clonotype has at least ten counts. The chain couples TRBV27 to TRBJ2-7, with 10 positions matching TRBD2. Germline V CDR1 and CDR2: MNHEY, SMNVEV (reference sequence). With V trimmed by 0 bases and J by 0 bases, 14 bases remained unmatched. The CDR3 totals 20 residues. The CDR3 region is CASSLSRRGLRLAGSYEQYF. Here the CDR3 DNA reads TGTGCCAGCAGTTTATCTCGGAGGGGCCTCAGACTAGCGGGCTCCTACGAGCAGTACTTC.